The 19 T cell receptor beta chains presented below share a single source sample, sequenced in a study of OX40 agonist ivuxolimab in advanced cancers. Libraries were made using the immunoSEQ multiplex PCR assay. Drawn from immuneACCESS, this table holds only the in-frame rearrangements with V and J called that TCRdb kept. Clones are partly lost; checked studies trace under half to an unresolved V gene and leave the rest unexplained. Recorded for this sample are around 80,000 clones; 89% of them occurred a single time. The ten largest clones capture more than 0.15% of the sample. The sequences come from CD4+ or CD8+ T cells sorted from blood, collected in a trial of the OX40 agonist ivuxolimab. The source of these receptors is an adult with an advanced solid tumor such as melanoma, head and neck, liver or kidney cancer.

This clone has just a few counts. This sequence joins TRBV5-1 and TRBJ2-7, with 7 bases identical to TRBD1. From germline, CDR1 is SGHRS and CDR2 YFSETQ. CDR3 length: 14 amino acids. V lost 0 bases, J lost 4 bases, and 4 bases stayed unmatched. The chain's CDR3 is CASSLGQGPYEQYF. Here the CDR3 DNA reads TGCGCCAGCAGCTTGGGACAGGGACCTTACGAGCAGTACTTC.

The gene calls are TRBV11-2 and TRBJ1-6; D unclear. Germline lookup yields CDR1 SGHAT and CDR2 FQNNGV. This CDR3 has 12 amino acids. Trimming took 5 bases from V and 5 from J, leaving 4 bases between them. In DNA form, the CDR3 reads TGTGCCAGCAGCACCAATAATTCACCCCTCCACTTT. As protein: CASSTNNSPLHF.

The CDR3 nucleotides read TGTGCCAGCAGTGTGGGACAGACCTACGAGCAGTACTTC. The encoded protein is CASSVGQTYEQYF. The genes are TRBV6-1 and TRBJ2-7; 7 nucleotides line up with TRBD1. Germline V CDR1 and CDR2: MNHNS, SASEGT. This CDR3 spans 13 amino acids. V lost 4 bases to trimming and J lost 2 bases; unmatched junction nucleotides: 2.

CDR3 loop: CASSSSNEKLFF. The CDR3 bases are TGTGCCAGCAGCTCCTCTAATGAAAAACTGTTTTTT. The chain carries TRBV5-6 and TRBJ1-4, with unresolved D. V was clipped by 3 bases and J by 3 bases, with 3 bases between them. This CDR3 region has 12 residues. Germline V gene lookup returns CDR1 SGHDT and CDR2 YYEEEE.

This chain links TRBV9 with TRBJ2-3; either TRBD1 or TRBD2 may supply D (5 bases each). V lost 3 bases, J lost 6 bases, and 11 bases lay in between. This CDR3 is built from 13 residues. From germline, CDR1 is SGDLS and CDR2 YYNGEE. CDR3 residues: CASSEGWGDTQYF. The CDR3 DNA follows: TGTGCCAGCAGCGAGGGGTGGGGGGATACGCAGTATTTT.

The rearrangement uses TRBV19 and TRBJ1-4, with D possibly matching TRBD1 (5 bases). The CDR3 is 13 residues long. Trimming shortened V by 6 bases and J by 7 bases, and 12 bases separated the two germline ends. Germline V gene data show CDR1 as LNHDA and CDR2 as SQIVND (reference sequence). DNA for the CDR3: TGTGCCAGTAGGCGGGGGTTAGGTGAAAAACTGTTTTTT. Protein product: CASRRGLGEKLFF.

This chain connects TRBV5-8 to TRBJ1-5; D may be TRBD1 (5 bases). V was pared by 4 bases and J by 0 bases, with 11 bases between. The CDR3 spans 15 residues. The germline V gene has CDR1 SGHTS and CDR2 YDEGEE. For the CDR3, the DNA is TGTGCCAGCAGCGCCCGACAGCTTAGCAATCAGCCCCAGCATTTT. This gives the protein CASSARQLSNQPQHF.

The J gene is TRBJ2-7, the V gene TRBV11-1; 13 bases map to TRBD2. Germline V CDR1 and CDR2: SGHAT, FQDESV (reference sequence). V lost 3 bases, J lost 5 bases, and 4 bases stayed unmatched. The CDR3 is made up of 15 amino acids. The CDR3 region has the DNA TGTGCCAGCAGCTTGAGACTAGCGGGAGGCCACGAGCAGTACTTC. Translation gives CASSLRLAGGHEQYF.

The J gene is TRBJ2-3, the V gene TRBV30, with TRBD2 matching 11 bases. Germline V gene sequence: CDR1 GTSNPN, CDR2 SVGIG (reference sequence). The CDR3 loop spans 16 amino acids. With V trimmed by 5 bases and J by 7 bases, 14 bases remained unmatched. CDR3 DNA: TGTGCCTGGGATAACCCTTCCCTAGCGGGGGGTAATACGCAGTATTTT. It codes for CAWDNPSLAGGNTQYF. Full variable domain (missing parts from reference TRBV30 and TRBJ2-3): SQTIHQWPATLVQPVGSPLSLECTVEGTSNPNLYWYRQAAGRGLQLLFYSVGIGQISSEVPQNLSASRPQDRQFILSSKKLLLSDSGFYLCAWDNPSLAGGNTQYFGPGTRLTVL.

The rearrangement uses TRBV10-3 and TRBJ1-5; 11 positions agree with TRBD1. The V gene end was trimmed by 4 bases and the J gene end by 0 bases; junction bases not matched to a gene: 11. The CDR3 contains 19 residues. CDR1 is ENHRY and CDR2 is SYGVKD in the germline V gene. CDR3 DNA: TGTGCCATCAGTGCCGGGACAGGGGGTTCAAAAGTTAGCAATCAGCCCCAGCATTTT. The encoded protein is CAISAGTGGSKVSNQPQHF.

The chain joins TRBV19 to TRBJ1-5; D is possibly TRBD1 (5 bases). Germline CDR1 and CDR2: LNHDA and SQIVND (reference sequence). CDR3 length: 14 amino acids. Trimming shortened V by 6 bases and J by 9 bases, and 18 bases separated the two germline ends. CDR3 loop: CASSLNRSGGPQHF. CDR3 bases: TGTGCCAGTAGCCTTAACAGGTCCGGCGGGCCCCAGCATTTT.

The chain joins TRBV5-1 to TRBJ2-5; the D gene could be TRBD1 or TRBD2 (5 bases each). Trimming stripped 2 bases from V and 3 bases from J, with 8 bases between. The CDR3 spans 13 residues. Looked up from germline, CDR1 is SGHRS and CDR2 is YFSETQ. CDR3 in DNA: TGCGCCAGCAGCTTTGAGGGGAAAGAGACCCAGTACTTC. Amino acid sequence: CASSFEGKETQYF.

This rearrangement joins TRBV19 to TRBJ1-2; D is unresolved. V gave up 1 base and J gave up 6 bases, with 15 bases separating them. This CDR3 is built from 15 residues. Germline V gene sequence: CDR1 LNHDA, CDR2 SQIVND (reference sequence). CDR3 sequence (DNA): TGTGCCAGTAGTATAGGATCCGCGGGGAATCATGGCTACACCTTC. It codes for CASSIGSAGNHGYTF.

The genes are TRBV28 and TRBJ2-3, with 7 nucleotides matching TRBD2. After removal of 11 bases from V and 0 bases from J, the junction contained 5 bases not matched to a gene. CDR1 is MDHEN, CDR2 SYDVKM, per germline. There are 13 residues in the CDR3. The CDR3 protein is CAGSSGSTDTQYF. The CDR3 DNA reads as TGTGCCGGATCTAGCGGTAGCACAGATACGCAGTATTTT.

The rearrangement joins TRBV13 to TRBJ2-7; a weak D match, TRBD1 (6 bases). Germline CDR1 reads PRHDT; CDR2 reads FYEKMQ (reference sequence). CDR3 length equals 17 residues. Trimming left V 0 bases short and J 6 bases short, with 21 bases between. CDR3 in DNA: TGTGCCAGCAGCTTAGGCATTGACGGGAAGGGGGTAGTCGAGCAGTACTTC. This gives the protein CASSLGIDGKGVVEQYF.

The rearrangement joins TRBV28 to TRBJ2-5; D is undetermined. Trimming removed 4 bases from V and 5 bases from J, with 14 bases in between. CDR3 length equals 14 residues. Germline V gene lookup returns CDR1 MDHEN and CDR2 SYDVKM. DNA for the CDR3: TGTGCCAGCAGTTCACAAAAGGGCCGGGAGACCCAGTACTTC. This codes for CASSSQKGRETQYF.

The chain joins TRBV25-1 to TRBJ1-3; D possibly corresponds to TRBD1 (5 bases). The germline V gene has CDR1 MGHDK and CDR2 SYGVNS. The V and J ends lost 4 bases and 2 bases respectively, with 15 bases between them. The CDR3 covers 16 residues. CDR3 DNA sequence: TGTGCCAGCAGTGTGGTGAGGGGCGCGACTGGAAACACCATATATTTT. Translated, it gives CASSVVRGATGNTIYF.

This clone was seen only a few times. V is TRBV5-4 and J is TRBJ2-7, with no clear D. V was pared by 4 bases and J by 7 bases, with 18 bases between. CDR1 and CDR2 (germline): SGHNT, YYREEE (reference sequence). The CDR3 is made up of 14 amino acids. CDR3 coding DNA: TGTGCCAGCAGCCCAGAGCCCGCCATTGGAGAGCAGTACTTC. Protein product: CASSPEPAIGEQYF.

This clone was observed once. The chain uses TRBV5-4 and TRBJ2-2; 11 nucleotides align to TRBD2. This CDR3 region has 18 residues. V lost 4 bases, J lost 3 bases, and 11 bases stayed unmatched. The germline CDR1 and CDR2 sequences are SGHNT and YYREEE (reference sequence). CDR3 bases: TGTGCCAGCAGCCCGACATTAGCGGGAGGGCCGCACACCGGGGAGCTGTTTTTT. This sequence encodes CASSPTLAGGPHTGELFF.